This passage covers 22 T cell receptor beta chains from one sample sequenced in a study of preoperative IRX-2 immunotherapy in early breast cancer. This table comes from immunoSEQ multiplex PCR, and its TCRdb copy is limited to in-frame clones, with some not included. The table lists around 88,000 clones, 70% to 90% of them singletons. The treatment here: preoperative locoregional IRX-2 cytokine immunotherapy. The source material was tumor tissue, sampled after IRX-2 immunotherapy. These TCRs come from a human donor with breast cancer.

CDR3 protein: CASSQRNGQSFNQPQHF. The CDR3 coding sequence is TGTGCCAGCAGCCAGAGAAACGGACAGAGCTTCAATCAGCCCCAGCATTTT. This chain joins TRBV7-7 and TRBJ1-5; D is possibly TRBD1 (6 bases). The V gene lost 5 bases and the J gene lost 3 bases, with 20 bases spanning the gap. The CDR3 is 17 amino acids. From germline, CDR1 is SSHAT and CDR2 FNYEAQ (reference sequence).

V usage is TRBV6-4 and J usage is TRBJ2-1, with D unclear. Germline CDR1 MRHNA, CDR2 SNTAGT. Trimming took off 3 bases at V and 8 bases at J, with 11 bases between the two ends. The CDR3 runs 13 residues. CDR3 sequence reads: CASSEMRLDEQFF. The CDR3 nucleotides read TGTGCCAGCAGTGAAATGAGGCTGGATGAGCAGTTCTTC.

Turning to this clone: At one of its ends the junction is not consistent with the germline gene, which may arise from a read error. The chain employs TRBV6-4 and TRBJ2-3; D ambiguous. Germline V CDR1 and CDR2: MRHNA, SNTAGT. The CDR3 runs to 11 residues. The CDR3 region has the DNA TGTGCCATCAGTGAGGCAGATACGCAGTATTTT. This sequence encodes CAISEADTQYF.

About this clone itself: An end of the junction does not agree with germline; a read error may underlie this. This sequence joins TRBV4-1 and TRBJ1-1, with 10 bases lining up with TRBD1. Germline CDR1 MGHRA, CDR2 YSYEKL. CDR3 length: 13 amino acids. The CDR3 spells CASSPDRGLEAFF. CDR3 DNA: TGCGCCAGCAGCCCTGACAGGGGGCTTGAAGCTTTTTTT.

The CDR3 nucleotides read TGTGCCAGCATTGGGACTAGCGGGACGCGATACTTC. This codes for CASIGTSGTRYF. This chain links TRBV28 with TRBJ2-7, with 13 bases lining up with TRBD2. Trimming took 7 bases from V and 13 from J; bases not matched to a gene: 7. This CDR3 is built from 12 residues. Germline values: CDR1 MDHEN, CDR2 SYDVKM. Using reference TRBV28 and TRBJ2-7 for the parts outside the CDR3, the full variable domain is DVKVTQSSRYLVKRTGEKVFLECVQDMDHENMFWYRQDPGLGLRLIYFSYDVKMKEKGDIPEGYSVSREKKERFSLILESASTNQTSMYLCASIGTSGTRYFGPGTRLTVT.

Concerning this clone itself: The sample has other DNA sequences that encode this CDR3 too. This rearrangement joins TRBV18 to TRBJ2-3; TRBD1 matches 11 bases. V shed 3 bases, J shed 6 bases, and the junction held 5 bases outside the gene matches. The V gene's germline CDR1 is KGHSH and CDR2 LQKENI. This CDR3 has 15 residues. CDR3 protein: CASSPGTGGTDTQYF. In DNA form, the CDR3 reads TGTGCCAGCTCACCGGGGACAGGGGGGACCGATACGCAGTATTTT.

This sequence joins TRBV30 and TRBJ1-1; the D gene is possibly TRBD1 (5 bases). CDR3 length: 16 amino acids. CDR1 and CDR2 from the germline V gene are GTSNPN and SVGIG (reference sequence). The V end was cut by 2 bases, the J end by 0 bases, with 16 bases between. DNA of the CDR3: TGTGCCTGGAGTCCCCTCAGACAGTACATGAACACTGAAGCTTTCTTT. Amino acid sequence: CAWSPLRQYMNTEAFF.

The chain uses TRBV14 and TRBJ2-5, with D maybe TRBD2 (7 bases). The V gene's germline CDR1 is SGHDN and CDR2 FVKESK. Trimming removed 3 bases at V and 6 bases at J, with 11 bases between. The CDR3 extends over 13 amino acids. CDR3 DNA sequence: TGTGCCAGCAGCCAGGGGGGGGCCAAGACCCAGTACTTC. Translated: CASSQGGAKTQYF.

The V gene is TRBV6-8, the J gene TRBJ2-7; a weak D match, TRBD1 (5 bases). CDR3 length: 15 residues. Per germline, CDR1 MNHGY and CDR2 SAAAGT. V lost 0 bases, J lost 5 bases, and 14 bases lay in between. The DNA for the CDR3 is TGTGCCAGCAGTTACTCTCGTCAGGGTGGCGACGAGCAGTACTTC. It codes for CASSYSRQGGDEQYF.

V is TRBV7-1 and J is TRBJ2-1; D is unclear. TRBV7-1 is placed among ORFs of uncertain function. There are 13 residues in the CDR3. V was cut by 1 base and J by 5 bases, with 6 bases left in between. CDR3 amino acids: CASSSEVNNEQFF. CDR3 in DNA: TGTGCCAGCAGCTCAGAGGTAAACAATGAGCAGTTCTTC.

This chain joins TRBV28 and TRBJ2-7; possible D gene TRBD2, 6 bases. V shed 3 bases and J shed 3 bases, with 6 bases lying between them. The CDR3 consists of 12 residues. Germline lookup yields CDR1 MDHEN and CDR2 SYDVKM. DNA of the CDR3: TGTGCCAGCAGTTTGACTAGCTACGAGCAGTACTTC. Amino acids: CASSLTSYEQYF.

This CDR3 reads CASSEPPPRDGYTF. DNA of the CDR3: TGTGCCAGCAGTGAACCGCCACCCCGGGATGGCTACACCTTC. J is TRBJ1-2 and V is TRBV25-1; D gene ambiguous. CDR1 is MGHDK and CDR2 is SYGVNS in the germline V gene. Trimming cost V 2 bases and J 6 bases, with 13 bases left between them. The CDR3 has 14 amino acids.

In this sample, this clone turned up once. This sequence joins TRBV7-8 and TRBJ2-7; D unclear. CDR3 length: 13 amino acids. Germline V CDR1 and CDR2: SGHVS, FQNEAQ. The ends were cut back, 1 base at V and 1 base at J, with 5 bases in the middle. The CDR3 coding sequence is TGTGCCAGCAGCTTAGGCCTATCCTACGAGCAGTACTTC. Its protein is CASSLGLSYEQYF.

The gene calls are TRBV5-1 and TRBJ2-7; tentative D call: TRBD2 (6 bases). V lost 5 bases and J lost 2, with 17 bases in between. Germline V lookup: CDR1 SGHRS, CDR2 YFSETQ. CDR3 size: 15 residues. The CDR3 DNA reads TGCGCCAGCAGTCCTGATCTAGCGAAACCCTACGAGCAGTACTTC. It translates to CASSPDLAKPYEQYF.

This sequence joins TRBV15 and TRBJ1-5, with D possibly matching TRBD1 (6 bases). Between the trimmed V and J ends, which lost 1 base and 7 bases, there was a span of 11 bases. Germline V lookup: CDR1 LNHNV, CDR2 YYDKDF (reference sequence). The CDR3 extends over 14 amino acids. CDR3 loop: CATSRGGGVQPQHF. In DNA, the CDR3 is TGTGCCACCAGCAGAGGGGGGGGCGTGCAGCCCCAGCATTTT.

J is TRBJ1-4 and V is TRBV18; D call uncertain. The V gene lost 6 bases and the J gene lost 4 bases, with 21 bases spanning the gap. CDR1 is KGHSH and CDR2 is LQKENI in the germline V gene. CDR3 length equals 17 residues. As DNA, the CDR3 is TGTGCCAGCTCCCCTAATCTCCGGACTGGACTTAATGAAAAACTGTTTTTT. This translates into CASSPNLRTGLNEKLFF.

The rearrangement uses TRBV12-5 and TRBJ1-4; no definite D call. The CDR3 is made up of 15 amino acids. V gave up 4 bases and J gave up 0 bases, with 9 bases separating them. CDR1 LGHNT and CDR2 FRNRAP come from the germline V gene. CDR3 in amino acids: CASGWAITTNEKLFF. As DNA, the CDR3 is TGTGCTAGTGGTTGGGCGATCACAACTAATGAAAAACTGTTTTTT.

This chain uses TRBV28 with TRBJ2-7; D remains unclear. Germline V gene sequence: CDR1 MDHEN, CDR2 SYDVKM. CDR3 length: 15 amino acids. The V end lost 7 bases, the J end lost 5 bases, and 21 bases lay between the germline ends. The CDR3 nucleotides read TGTGCCAGCACCGGGTTGAAGGGTTCGGAGAACGAGCAGTACTTC. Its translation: CASTGLKGSENEQYF.

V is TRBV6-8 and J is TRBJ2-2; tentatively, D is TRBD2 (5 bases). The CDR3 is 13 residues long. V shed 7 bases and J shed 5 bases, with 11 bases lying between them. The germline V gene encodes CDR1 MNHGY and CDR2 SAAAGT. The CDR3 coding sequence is TGTGCCAGCACCATAGGCGGGACCGGGGAGCTGTTTTTT. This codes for CASTIGGTGELFF.

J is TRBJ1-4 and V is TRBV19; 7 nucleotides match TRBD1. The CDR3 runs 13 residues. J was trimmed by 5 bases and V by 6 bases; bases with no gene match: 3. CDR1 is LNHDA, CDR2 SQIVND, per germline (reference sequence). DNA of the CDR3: TGTGCCAGTAGGGCCAGGGGGAATGAAAAACTGTTTTTT. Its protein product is CASRARGNEKLFF.

CDR3 sequence reads: CASSIAGRGRNTEAFF. CDR3 sequence (DNA): TGTGCCAGTAGTATAGCTGGGCGGGGCAGAAACACTGAAGCTTTCTTT. V is TRBV19 and J is TRBJ1-1; D perhaps matches TRBD1 (5 bases). Deletions cut 1 base from V and 2 bases from J, with 14 bases between. The CDR3 contains 16 residues. The germline V gene encodes CDR1 LNHDA and CDR2 SQIVND (reference sequence).

The CDR3 region has the DNA TGTGCCAGCATCTACAGGACAGGGGGCTCTGAAGCTTTCTTT. Its protein product is CASIYRTGGSEAFF. The chain employs TRBV28 and TRBJ1-1, with TRBD1 matching 11 bases. In germline, CDR1 is MDHEN, CDR2 SYDVKM. This CDR3 is 14 amino acids long. Losses at the gene ends were 7 bases for V and 6 bases for J; bases not matched to a gene: 7.